Listed here are 30 T cell receptor beta chains from one sample, sequenced in a study of human T cells and chemical hapten exposure. TCRdb itself ran the RACE reads through MiXCR, one entry per CDR3 protein. The sample lists tens of thousands of distinct CDR3 sequences, about a tenth seen once, with 2.5% in the top ten. Time point in this sample: patch test 2, 6 weeks after DPC sensitization. Treatment given: therapeutic diphenylcyclopropenone sensitization with weekly scalp DPC. This specimen was whole blood, taken in connection with sensitization to the hapten diphenylcyclopropenone (DPC). The receptors stem from a woman in her 30s with alopecia areata. Some clones in this sample may be carry-over from other donors' samples.

This clonotype was counted at least ten times. The chain has TRBV7-3 and TRBJ2-3; D gene ambiguous. CDR1 and CDR2 (germline): SGHTA, FQGTGA. Trimming cost V 5 bases and J 0 bases, with 12 bases left between them. The CDR3 runs 15 residues. The CDR3 DNA reads TGTGCCAGCAGCCAAGGACGGTCTAGCACAGATACGCAGTATTTT. Its translation is CASSQGRSSTDTQYF.

This clonotype occurred many times. V is TRBV12-5 and J is TRBJ1-1; D uncertain. V was cut by 5 bases and J by 5 bases, with 15 bases left in between. Germline values: CDR1 LGHNT, CDR2 FRNRAP. This CDR3 region has 14 residues. The CDR3 coding sequence is TGTGCTAGTGGTGGGGTGGAAGGGCGGACTGAAGCTTTCTTT. This sequence encodes CASGGVEGRTEAFF.

This clonotype was seen ten or more times. The chain uses TRBV7-9 and TRBJ2-5; 8 bases fit TRBD2. Germline V gene lookup returns CDR1 SEHNR and CDR2 FQNEAQ (reference sequence). Trimming took 2 bases from V and 4 from J; bases not matched to a gene: 0. There are 13 residues in the CDR3. This CDR3 reads CASSLLAGETQYF. The CDR3 nucleotides are TGTGCCAGCAGCTTACTAGCGGGAGAGACCCAGTACTTC.

This clonotype was seen repeatedly, ten times or more. The rearrangement links TRBV21-1 to TRBJ1-2; the table gives TRBD1 as D, unverified against the DNA. TRBV21-1 is annotated as a pseudogene. This CDR3 has 13 amino acids. CDR3 region: CASSKGRGYGYTF. For the CDR3, the DNA is TGTGCCAGCAGCAAAGGAAGGGGCTATGGCTACACCTTC.

This clonotype has ten or more counts. The rearrangement joins TRBV29-1 to TRBJ1-3, with D unclear. Per germline, CDR1 SQVTM and CDR2 ANQGSEA. The V gene lost 8 bases and the J gene lost 4 bases, with 15 bases spanning the gap. CDR3 length: 13 amino acids. The CDR3 here is CSLSPDGGNTIYF. The CDR3, as DNA: TGCAGCCTAAGTCCCGACGGAGGAAACACCATATATTTT.

This clonotype came up a few times. The V call is TRBV24-1, the J call TRBJ1-1; the D gene is possibly TRBD1 (5 bases). The germline CDR1 and CDR2 sequences are KGHDR and SFDVKD. The CDR3 length is 12 residues. Trimming took off 5 bases at V and 6 bases at J, with 9 bases between the two ends. The CDR3 nucleotides read TGTGCCACCAGTGCCGGGGGGTCTGAAGCTTTCTTT. It translates to CATSAGGSEAFF.

This clonotype showed up many times. The genes are TRBV6-2 or TRBV6-3 and TRBJ1-6; 7 bases map to TRBD1. This CDR3 is built from 16 residues. Germline CDR1 reads MNHEY; CDR2 reads SVGEGT. V shed 2 bases, J shed 8 bases, and the junction held 9 bases outside the gene matches. The CDR3 DNA reads as TGTGCCAGCAGTTACGTCAGGGGGGACGCGGATTCACCCCTCCACTTT. Translation gives CASSYVRGDADSPLHF.

This chain links TRBV28 with TRBJ1-3, with 9 positions matching TRBD1. Germline V gene sequence: CDR1 MDHEN, CDR2 SYDVKM. The V gene end was trimmed by 5 bases and the J gene end by 3 bases; junction bases not matched to a gene: 5. The CDR3 is 15 amino acids. DNA for the CDR3: TGTGCCAGCAGTACCTGGACAGGGGATGGAAACACCATATATTTT. The encoded protein is CASSTWTGDGNTIYF.

The chain couples TRBV29-1 to TRBJ2-7; 11 bases are a match to TRBD2. Germline assignment: CDR1 SQVTM and CDR2 ANQGSEA. V was pared by 4 bases and J by 0 bases, with 8 bases of the junction left unmatched. The CDR3 length is 16 residues. The CDR3 region is CSVAWLAGGSSYEQYF. The DNA for the CDR3 is TGCAGCGTTGCCTGGCTAGCGGGAGGAAGCTCCTACGAGCAGTACTTC.

Worth noting for this clonotype: A much larger clone differs from this one at a single base, so this may be a read error. This chain joins TRBV6-6 and TRBJ2-3, with D possibly being TRBD1 (7 bases). The germline V gene encodes CDR1 MNHNY and CDR2 SVGAGI (reference sequence). The CDR3 length is 12 residues. CDR3 in DNA: TGTGCCAGCAAGGCGGGGACAGATACGCGGTATTTT. Translation: CASKAGTDTRYF.

This clonotype was picked up many times. V and J are TRBV19 and TRBJ1-2; D is undetermined. Trimming took off 10 bases at V and 8 bases at J, with 11 bases between the two ends. The CDR3 spans 10 residues. Germline lookup yields CDR1 LNHDA and CDR2 SQIVND (reference sequence). The CDR3, as DNA: TGTGCCACTCGGGAAGGGGGCTACACCTTC. This encodes CATREGGYTF.

This clonotype was found many times. The chain links TRBV12-3 or TRBV12-4 to TRBJ1-1; D is unclear. The CDR3 is 12 amino acids. V dropped 2 bases and J dropped 6 bases, with 7 bases sitting between them. CDR3 residues: CASSLMGSEAFF. CDR3 sequence (DNA): TGTGCCAGCAGTTTAATGGGCTCTGAAGCTTTCTTT.

V and J are TRBV9 and TRBJ2-2; D gene uncertain. The CDR3 runs 15 residues. Between the trimmed V and J ends, which lost 0 bases and 4 bases, there was a span of 10 bases. Germline assignment: CDR1 SGDLS and CDR2 YYNGEE. The CDR3 here is CASSVGTAATGELFF. The CDR3 DNA is TGTGCCAGCAGCGTAGGGACGGCCGCCACCGGGGAGCTGTTTTTT.

This chain uses TRBV5-6 with TRBJ2-1, with a possible D match to TRBD1 (6 bases). CDR1 is SGHDT and CDR2 is YYEEEE in the germline V gene. Trimming removed 6 bases from V and 4 bases from J, with 17 bases in between. This CDR3 is 15 amino acids long. This chain's CDR3 is CASTIKDSWYNEQFF. CDR3 DNA sequence: TGTGCCAGCACCATAAAGGACAGCTGGTACAATGAGCAGTTCTTC.

V usage is TRBV29-1 and J usage is TRBJ2-1; 11 bases agree with TRBD2. Germline CDR1 reads SQVTM; CDR2 reads ANQGSEA. The V segment lost 3 bases and the J segment 7 bases; nucleotides outside the gene matches: 5. The length of the CDR3 is 14 residues. The CDR3 reads CSVDPGLADNEQFF. The CDR3 DNA is TGCAGCGTTGATCCGGGACTAGCGGATAATGAGCAGTTCTTC.

This clonotype showed up just a few times. The chain employs TRBV10-3 and TRBJ2-5, with D possibly matching TRBD1 (6 bases). The CDR3 runs 13 residues. With 4 bases removed from V and 1 base from J, the gap between germline ends came to 7 bases. Germline CDR1 is ENHRY and CDR2 is SYGVKD. The DNA for the CDR3 is TGTGCCATCAGTGGGACAGCCCAAGAGACCCAGTACTTC. It translates to CAISGTAQETQYF.

This clonotype turned up a few times. This chain connects TRBV7-3 to TRBJ1-6; tentatively, D is TRBD1 (6 bases). Germline CDR1 SGHTA, CDR2 FQGTGA. Trimming cost V 3 bases and J 7 bases, with 10 bases left between them. This CDR3 has 14 residues. CDR3 region: CASSFTGSNSPLHF. The DNA of the CDR3 is TGTGCCAGCAGCTTCACAGGGTCCAATTCACCCCTCCACTTT.

Comment on this clonotype: A read error may explain this, as a much larger clone is one base away. The chain recombines TRBV19 with TRBJ1-6; D is unresolved. In germline, CDR1 is LNHDA, CDR2 SQIVND (reference sequence). CDR3 length: 12 amino acids. This chain's CDR3 is CTSSIANSPLHF. The CDR3 coding sequence is TGTACCAGTAGTATCGCAAATTCACCCCTCCACTTT.

The sample holds many counts of this clonotype. This chain connects TRBV6-5 to TRBJ1-3; D is ambiguous. Trimming pared 2 bases from V and 0 bases from J, leaving 8 bases between. The CDR3 consists of 15 residues. Germline CDR1 and CDR2: MNHEY and SVGAGI. The CDR3 region has the DNA TGTGCCAGCAGTTACGACGGCGCCTCTGGAAACACCATATATTTT. Translation gives CASSYDGASGNTIYF.

This sequence joins TRBV20-1 and TRBJ2-1, with 8 nucleotides matching TRBD2. V trimming: 0 bases; J trimming: 6 bases; junction bases outside the gene matches: 4. CDR3 length: 14 residues. In germline, CDR1 is DFQATT, CDR2 SNEGSKA (reference sequence). The CDR3 DNA sequence: TGCAGTGCTAGAGAAGGGACTAGTCGCAATGAGCAGTTCTTC. This codes for CSAREGTSRNEQFF.

The genes are TRBV29-1 and TRBJ1-2; D is unresolved. V dropped 7 bases and J dropped 7 bases, with 4 bases sitting between them. Germline CDR1 is SQVTM and CDR2 is ANQGSEA. The CDR3 runs 8 residues. CDR3: CSAAGYTF. CDR3 in DNA: TGCAGCGCCGCTGGCTACACCTTC. The full variable domain, in which reference TRBV29-1 and TRBJ1-2 provide the parts outside the CDR3, is SAVISQKPSRDICQRGTSLTIQCQVDSQVTMMFWYRQQPGQSLTLIATANQGSEATYESGFVIDKFPISRPNLTFSTLTVSNMSPEDSSIYLCSAAGYTFGSGTRLTVV.

Ten or more counts support this clonotype. V is TRBV29-1 and J is TRBJ2-3; 8 bases are a match to TRBD2. The V gene's germline CDR1 is SQVTM and CDR2 ANQGSEA. V was clipped by 6 bases and J by 4 bases; unmatched bases: 12. The CDR3 totals 15 residues. CDR3 sequence reads: CSVNGASGLADTQYF. The DNA for the CDR3 is TGCAGCGTGAACGGGGCTAGCGGGTTGGCAGATACGCAGTATTTT.

This clonotype has a count of ten or more. The chain links TRBV6-5 to TRBJ1-6, with a tentative D call TRBD1 (5 bases). Germline-derived CDR1 and CDR2 are MNHEY and SVGAGI. Trimming cost V 6 bases and J 10 bases, with 19 bases left between them. The CDR3 sequence is 15 residues long. CDR3: CASSYTGLLGSPLHF. The DNA for the CDR3 is TGTGCCAGCAGCTACACGGGACTCTTGGGGTCACCCCTCCACTTT.

This clonotype turned up a few times. This chain joins TRBV9 and TRBJ1-6; D remains unclear. The V gene's germline CDR1 is SGDLS and CDR2 YYNGEE. The CDR3 spans 14 residues. The V and J ends lost 0 bases and 7 bases respectively, with 8 bases between them. CDR3 region: CASSVDPKNSPLHF. The CDR3 DNA reads TGTGCCAGCAGCGTAGATCCCAAGAATTCACCCCTCCACTTT.

The genes are TRBV4-3 and TRBJ2-5; 7 nucleotides agree with TRBD1. J lost 2 bases, V lost 0 bases, and 6 bases had no gene match. The CDR3 totals 16 residues. Looked up from germline, CDR1 is LGHNA and CDR2 is YSLEER. The CDR3 nucleotides are TGCGCCAGCAGCCAAGATAGGGTGACAGGGCAAGAGACCCAGTACTTC. Amino acids: CASSQDRVTGQETQYF.

The J gene is TRBJ1-5, the V gene TRBV20-1; D may be TRBD1 (6 bases). Germline V lookup: CDR1 DFQATT, CDR2 SNEGSKA (reference sequence). The V gene lost 4 bases and the J gene lost 4 bases, with 14 bases spanning the gap. CDR3 length: 14 residues. CDR3 loop: CSAKGTTGNQPQHF. CDR3 in DNA: TGCAGTGCTAAGGGGACAACAGGGAATCAGCCCCAGCATTTT.

This clonotype was found a few times. The rearrangement uses TRBV28 and TRBJ1-4; the D gene is possibly TRBD1 (5 bases). The V gene's germline CDR1 is MDHEN and CDR2 SYDVKM. V lost 1 base and J lost 8, with 20 bases in between. The CDR3 length is 17 residues. The CDR3 DNA sequence: TGTGCCAGCAGTTTATATTCGCCCGGCAGGTCAGGGGAAAAACTGTTTTTT. Protein sequence: CASSLYSPGRSGEKLFF.

This clonotype has at least ten counts. The gene calls are TRBV6-6 and TRBJ1-2; a weak D match, TRBD1 (6 bases). V was pared by 2 bases and J by 7 bases, with 14 bases between. The germline V gene encodes CDR1 MNHNY and CDR2 SVGAGI (reference sequence). The CDR3 has 14 amino acids. As DNA, the CDR3 is TGTGCCAGCAGTTACGAGGGCAGGGGTGCTGGCTACACCTTC. Residues: CASSYEGRGAGYTF.

This clonotype appeared many times. The chain recombines TRBV12-3 or TRBV12-4 with TRBJ1-5; possible D gene TRBD1, 6 bases. CDR3 size: 15 residues. V was clipped by 6 bases and J by 0 bases, with 12 bases between them. The CDR3 DNA sequence: TGTGCCAGCAGGATACAGGGTAATAGCAATCAGCCCCAGCATTTT. As protein: CASRIQGNSNQPQHF.

As for this clonotype: This sequence may be a read error, since a much larger clone differs from it by one base. The chain is built from TRBV18 and TRBJ2-5; 7 positions match TRBD2. Germline values: CDR1 KGHSH, CDR2 LQKENI. The CDR3 runs 16 residues. Trimming took 0 bases from V and 4 from J; bases not matched to a gene: 8. CDR3 sequence reads: CASSPPPGGPRETQYF. The CDR3 bases are TGTGCCAGCTCACCACCGCCGGGAGGCCCTCGAGAGACCCAGTACTTC.